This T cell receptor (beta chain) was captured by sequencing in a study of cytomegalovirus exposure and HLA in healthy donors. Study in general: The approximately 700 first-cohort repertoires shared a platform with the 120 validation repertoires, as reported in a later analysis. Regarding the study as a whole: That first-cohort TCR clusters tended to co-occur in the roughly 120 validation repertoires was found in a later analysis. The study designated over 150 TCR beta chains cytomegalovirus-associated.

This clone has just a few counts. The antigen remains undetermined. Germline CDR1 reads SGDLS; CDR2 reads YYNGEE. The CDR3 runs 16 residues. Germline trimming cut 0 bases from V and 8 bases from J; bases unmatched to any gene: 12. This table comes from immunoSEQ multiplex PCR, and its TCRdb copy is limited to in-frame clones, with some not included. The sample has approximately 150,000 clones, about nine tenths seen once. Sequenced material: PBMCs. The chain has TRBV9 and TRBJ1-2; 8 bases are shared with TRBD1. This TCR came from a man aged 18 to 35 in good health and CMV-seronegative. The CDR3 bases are TGTGCCAGCAGCGTAGAGGTCCAGTGGACAGGGCACGGCTACACCTTC. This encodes CASSVEVQWTGHGYTF.